A selection of T cell receptor beta chains follows, all from one sample in a study of cytomegalovirus exposure and HLA in healthy donors. Using immunoSEQ multiplex PCR, the repertoire was profiled, and TCRdb retains in-frame clones only, with some absent. The sample holds 55,000 to 80,000 clones; roughly 94% are singletons and the top ten take about 1.5%. The specimen was PBMCs. These TCRs come from a man younger than 30 in good health and CMV-seropositive. The CDR3 runs from the conserved cysteine through the conserved F or W. Each record gives: D gene, clone size, V gene, J gene, CDR3 DNA, CDR3 protein. D genes are given only for firm matches. Rows may omit the clone size; those that give it use once, few, many or a size class.

D: TRBD2
size: .
V: TRBV28
J: TRBJ2-5
DNA: TGTGCCAGCAGTATTCGGACTAGCGGGGGGGAGCCCCAGTACTTC
CDR3: CASSIRTSGGEPQYF

D: TRBD1
size: .
V: TRBV5-5
J: TRBJ2-3
DNA: TGTGCCAGCAGCCCCCTGACAGGGGCCCCAGTCGATACGCAGTATTTT
CDR3: CASSPLTGAPVDTQYF

D: TRBD1
size: .
V: TRBV5-1
J: TRBJ1-2
DNA: TGCGCCAGCAGATTTGAGACAGGGCTCGGTGGCTACACCTTC
CDR3: CASRFETGLGGYTF

D: .
size: .
V: TRBV9
J: TRBJ1-2
DNA: TGTGCCAGCTTTGGAAGAGAGGCCCTGATTAACTATGGCTACACCTTC
CDR3: CASFGREALINYGYTF

D: .
size: .
V: TRBV7-2
J: TRBJ2-2
DNA: TGTGCCAGCAGACGAGGAGGCGGGGAGCTGTTTTTT
CDR3: CASRRGGGELFF

D: TRBD2
size: .
V: TRBV5-8
J: TRBJ2-3
DNA: TGTGCCAGTGGACTAGCGGGCACAGATACGCAGTATTTT
CDR3: CASGLAGTDTQYF

D: TRBD1
size: .
V: TRBV5-4
J: TRBJ1-4
DNA: TGTGCCAGCAGCCCCCAGGGACAGAATGAAAAACTGTTTTTT
CDR3: CASSPQGQNEKLFF

D: .
size: .
V: TRBV2
J: TRBJ1-2
DNA: TGTGCCAGCAATCTTCAGGGAGGGTATGGCTACACCTTC
CDR3: CASNLQGGYGYTF

D: .
size: .
V: TRBV4-2
J: TRBJ1-5
DNA: TGTGCCAGCAGCCAAGGGTCTAGGGACATCGATCAGCCCCAGCATTTT
CDR3: CASSQGSRDIDQPQHF

D: .
size: .
V: TRBV6-1
J: TRBJ1-1
DNA: TGTGCCAGCCGGCCGGGACACTTGAACACTGAAGCTTTCTTT
CDR3: CASRPGHLNTEAFF

D: TRBD1
size: once
V: TRBV6-1
J: TRBJ2-2
DNA: TGTGCCAGCAGTGATACCGGGACAGGGCACACCGGGGAGCTGTTTTTT
CDR3: CASSDTGTGHTGELFF

D: .
size: .
V: TRBV7-2
J: TRBJ2-7
DNA: TGTGCCAGCAGCTTAGGTATGGCGGCTACCTACGAGCAGTACTTC
CDR3: CASSLGMAATYEQYF

D: TRBD2
size: .
V: TRBV29-1
J: TRBJ2-1
DNA: TGCAGCGTTGAAGGGGCTAGGGGGACTAGCGGGAGTACCACCCAGGGGTTACCCAATGAGCAGTTCTTC
CDR3: CSVEGARGTSGSTTQGLPNEQFF

D: .
size: .
V: TRBV6-1
J: TRBJ2-3
DNA: TGTGCCAGCAGTGGTATGGTAACTAGCACAGATACGCAGTATTTT
CDR3: CASSGMVTSTDTQYF

D: .
size: .
V: TRBV7-2
J: TRBJ2-1
DNA: TGTGCCAGCAGCACCTCTGGGGGCTATGAGCAGTTCTTC
CDR3: CASSTSGGYEQFF

D: .
size: .
V: TRBV6-1
J: TRBJ2-7
DNA: TGTGCCAGCAGTGAGTATCAGGGGCCCTCCTACGAGCAGTACTTC
CDR3: CASSEYQGPSYEQYF

D: TRBD1
size: .
V: TRBV25-1
J: TRBJ1-1
DNA: TGTGCCAGCAGTGCCTCCGGACAGGGGAACACTGAAGCTTTCTTT
CDR3: CASSASGQGNTEAFF

D: .
size: .
V: TRBV6-1
J: TRBJ1-5
DNA: TGTGCCAGCAGGGTGGGACTTAATAGCAATCAGCCCCAGCATTTT
CDR3: CASRVGLNSNQPQHF

D: .
size: .
V: TRBV5-3
J: TRBJ1-4
DNA: TGTGCCAGAAGCTTCTCCTTTGAGCATGTAAAACTGTTTTTT
CDR3: CARSFSFEHVKLFF

D: TRBD1
size: .
V: TRBV5-1
J: TRBJ1-4
DNA: TGCGCCAGCAGGGACAGGGATGGGGAAAAACTGTTTTTT
CDR3: CASRDRDGEKLFF

D: .
size: .
V: TRBV7-9
J: TRBJ1-4
DNA: TGTGCCAGCAGCTTACCTACCGAAAAACTGTTTTTT
CDR3: CASSLPTEKLFF

D: .
size: .
V: TRBV5-1
J: TRBJ1-2
DNA: TGCGCCAGCAGCTTGTTGGCGGGGGATGGCTACACCTTC
CDR3: CASSLLAGDGYTF

D: TRBD1
size: once
V: TRBV7-3
J: TRBJ1-1
DNA: TGTGCCAGCAGCTCCGGACAGGGTACGGCTGAAGCTTTCTTT
CDR3: CASSSGQGTAEAFF

D: .
size: .
V: TRBV19
J: TRBJ1-5
DNA: TGTGCCAGTAGTATTACGGGGGAGAATCAGCCCCAGCATTTT
CDR3: CASSITGENQPQHF

D: TRBD2
size: .
V: TRBV5-1
J: TRBJ2-5
DNA: TGCGCCAGCAGCTTGGGTTCCGGACTAGCGGACCCAGAGACCCAGTACTTC
CDR3: CASSLGSGLADPETQYF

D: .
size: .
V: TRBV29-1
J: TRBJ2-1
DNA: TGCAGCGTTGAAGATCGGGCGGGAAGGAATGAGCAGTTCTTC
CDR3: CSVEDRAGRNEQFF

D: TRBD1
size: .
V: TRBV7-9
J: TRBJ2-1
DNA: TGTGCCAGCAGCTTAAAAGGGTGGGGACAGGGATTCAATGAGCAGTTCTTC
CDR3: CASSLKGWGQGFNEQFF

D: .
size: .
V: TRBV5-1
J: TRBJ2-5
DNA: TGCGCCAGCAGCGGAGGGGAGACCCAGTACTTC
CDR3: CASSGGETQYF

D: TRBD1
size: .
V: TRBV5-6
J: TRBJ2-5
DNA: TGTGCCAGCTTAGGACAGGGGGCTAATTCGGAGACCCAGTACTTC
CDR3: CASLGQGANSETQYF

D: TRBD1
size: once
V: TRBV6-5
J: TRBJ2-4
DNA: TGTGCCAGCAGTTACTCAGGGCAGGGGGCCGGAAACATTCAGTACTTC
CDR3: CASSYSGQGAGNIQYF

D: TRBD2
size: .
V: TRBV9
J: TRBJ2-3
DNA: TGTGCCAGCAGCGTGGGACTAGCGGGGACTAGCACAGATACGCAGTATTTT
CDR3: CASSVGLAGTSTDTQYF

D: .
size: .
V: TRBV7-6
J: TRBJ2-7
DNA: TGTGCCAGCAGCTTACAACCCGGAACAGCGGTCGAGCAGTACTTC
CDR3: CASSLQPGTAVEQYF

D: TRBD1
size: once
V: TRBV30
J: TRBJ2-5
DNA: TGTGCCTGGAGTGAGGACAGGGTGGAGACCCAGTACTTC
CDR3: CAWSEDRVETQYF

D: .
size: .
V: TRBV6-1
J: TRBJ2-7
DNA: TGTGCCAGCAGTGAAGGGGGGCCCGTTACCTACGAGCAGTACTTC
CDR3: CASSEGGPVTYEQYF

D: TRBD1
size: once
V: TRBV5-6
J: TRBJ2-6
DNA: TGTGCCAGCCTTCAGTCCGGGACAGGGTTTCTATCTGGGGCCAACGTCCTGACTTTC
CDR3: CASLQSGTGFLSGANVLTF

D: .
size: .
V: TRBV19
J: TRBJ1-3
DNA: TGTGCCAGTAGTCTACCACAGGGCGCTGGAAACACCATATATTTT
CDR3: CASSLPQGAGNTIYF

D: TRBD1
size: .
V: TRBV5-1
J: TRBJ2-2
DNA: TGCGCCAGCAGCTTTGACAGGGGTGACACCGGGGAGCTGTTTTTT
CDR3: CASSFDRGDTGELFF

D: .
size: .
V: TRBV13
J: TRBJ2-5
DNA: TGTGCCAGCAGCTTAGGACAGAAAGAGCAGTACTTC
CDR3: CASSLGQKEQYF

D: TRBD1
size: .
V: TRBV5-1
J: TRBJ1-1
DNA: TGCGCCAGCAGCGGGACAGTCAACACTGAAGCTTTCTTT
CDR3: CASSGTVNTEAFF

D: .
size: once
V: TRBV6-1
J: TRBJ2-5
DNA: TGTGCCAGTAAGGAGGCCTGGGAGACCCAGTACTTC
CDR3: CASKEAWETQYF

D: .
size: .
V: TRBV7-3
J: TRBJ2-1
DNA: TGTGCCAGCAGCTTCCAGGACGGGAACAATGAGCAGTTCTTC
CDR3: CASSFQDGNNEQFF

D: TRBD2
size: .
V: TRBV10-3
J: TRBJ2-3
DNA: TGTGCCATCAGCGTGGGACTAGCTGCTAGCACAGATACGCAGTATTTT
CDR3: CAISVGLAASTDTQYF

D: .
size: .
V: TRBV2
J: TRBJ1-5
DNA: TGTGCCAGCAGCTACAGGGTTAGCAATCAGCCCCAGCATTTT
CDR3: CASSYRVSNQPQHF

D: .
size: .
V: TRBV5-4
J: TRBJ2-6
DNA: TGTGCCAGCAGCTTGGAGCTAGGGGGGGGTGGGGCCAACGTCCTGACTTTC
CDR3: CASSLELGGGGANVLTF

D: TRBD1
size: .
V: TRBV7-9
J: TRBJ1-2
DNA: TGTGCCAGCAGCTTCTTAGTCTATGACAGGGGAGAAGGTGGCTACACCTTC
CDR3: CASSFLVYDRGEGGYTF

D: TRBD2
size: .
V: TRBV5-1
J: TRBJ2-7
DNA: TGCGCCAGCAGCTTTCGGACTAGTTCCTACGAGCAGTACTTC
CDR3: CASSFRTSSYEQYF